What follows are 19 T cell receptor beta chains derived from one specimen sequenced in a study of T cells in Graves' hyperthyroidism and ophthalmopathy. Researchers amplified the TCR beta CDR3 regions from RNA transcripts. HTBI primers were employed in a first-round RT-PCR of the TCR CDR3. TCRdb ran MiXCR on the multiplex PCR reads and lists one entry per CDR3 protein. The sample yields hundreds of thousands of distinct CDR3 sequences, under 45% seen once. Specimen: blood. These receptors originate from a woman aged 40 to 50 with Graves' hyperthyroidism.

At least ten counts were recorded for this clonotype. The chain is built from TRBV7-2 and TRBJ2-2; D not resolved. CDR1 is SGHTA and CDR2 is FQGNSA in the germline V gene. The CDR3 loop spans 13 amino acids. Trimming removed 1 base from V and 10 bases from J, with 10 bases in between. The CDR3 here is CASSLGVSVELFF. CDR3 coding DNA: TGTGCCAGCAGCTTAGGAGTTAGTGTGGAGCTGTTTTTT.

The V call is TRBV6-2 or TRBV6-3, the J call TRBJ1-3; D unclear. The CDR3 length is 16 residues. In germline, CDR1 is MNHEY, CDR2 SVGEGT. Trimming stripped 0 bases from V and 0 bases from J, with 9 bases between. This CDR3 reads CASSYSAVSSGNTIYF. In DNA form, the CDR3 reads TGTGCCAGCAGTTACTCGGCAGTAAGCTCTGGAAACACCATATATTTT.

This clonotype was observed a handful of times. V is TRBV5-1 and J is TRBJ1-3; 8 nucleotides match TRBD1. V gave up 0 bases and J gave up 4 bases; unmatched junction bases: 3. Germline-derived CDR1 and CDR2 are SGHRS and YFSETQ. This CDR3 spans 15 amino acids. CDR3 bases: TGCGCCAGCAGCTTGGACCGGGACAGGGGAAACACCATATATTTT. This sequence encodes CASSLDRDRGNTIYF.

This clonotype was seen a few times. The chain recombines TRBV11-1 with TRBJ2-7; 11 bases map to TRBD1. The ends lost 2 bases at V and 7 bases at J; junction bases unmatched: 10. CDR3 size: 16 residues. CDR1 is SGHAT, CDR2 FQDESV, per germline (reference sequence). The CDR3: CASSLFRDRGYNEQYF. CDR3 coding DNA: TGTGCCAGCAGCTTATTCCGGGACAGGGGGTACAATGAGCAGTACTTC.

The chain uses TRBV6-6 and TRBJ2-7, with D possibly being TRBD2 (5 bases). Trimming shortened V by 0 bases and J by 5 bases, and 11 bases separated the two germline ends. Germline V gene sequence: CDR1 MNHNY, CDR2 SVGAGI (reference sequence). The CDR3 has 14 amino acids. CDR3 loop: CASSYSGLEDEQYF. The CDR3 bases are TGTGCCAGCAGTTACTCCGGTTTGGAGGACGAGCAGTACTTC.

In DNA form, the CDR3 reads TGTGCCAGCAGCCCACGGACTAGCGGCTTCTCCTACGAGCAGTACTTC. This gives the protein CASSPRTSGFSYEQYF. The chain carries TRBV14 and TRBJ2-7, with 10 bases matching TRBD2. The CDR3 totals 16 residues. Looked up from germline, CDR1 is SGHDN and CDR2 is FVKESK. The junction had 6 bases not matched to a gene; V was cut back by 4 bases and J by 0 bases.

Worth noting for this clonotype: The junction shows a germline mismatch at one end, possibly a read error. The chain is built from TRBV5-5 and TRBJ1-5; 10 bases are a match to TRBD1. In germline, CDR1 is SGHKS, CDR2 YYEKEE (reference sequence). CDR3 size: 17 residues. CDR3 residues: CASSPLYGTGDNQPQHF. CDR3 DNA: TGCGCCAGCAGCCCATTATACGGGACAGGGGACAATCAGCCCCAGCATTTT.

This clonotype is a singleton in its sample. The rearrangement links TRBV6-1 to TRBJ2-6; no firm D call. V was shortened by 4 bases and J by 0 bases, with 13 bases between the two germline ends. The CDR3 is 17 residues long. Germline V gene lookup returns CDR1 MNHNS and CDR2 SASEGT. The CDR3 bases are TGTGCCAGCAGTGGGGCAAGCACTCCCTCTGGGGCCAACGTCCTGACTTTC. It encodes CASSGASTPSGANVLTF.

This clonotype has a handful of counts. The chain links TRBV12-3 or TRBV12-4 to TRBJ1-5; TRBD1 might be the D (5 bases). The CDR3 has 12 residues. Trimming took off 6 bases at V and 7 bases at J, with 10 bases between the two ends. The CDR3 sequence: CASSPTVQPQHF. For the CDR3, the DNA is TGTGCCAGCAGCCCGACAGTACAGCCCCAGCATTTT.

The chain uses TRBV7-9 and TRBJ2-7; a possible D gene is TRBD2 (5 bases). Germline CDR1 reads SEHNR; CDR2 reads FQNEAQ (reference sequence). The length of the CDR3 is 13 residues. V lost 8 bases and J 5 bases, leaving 16 bases between the germline ends. The CDR3 sequence is CASSPGSGDEQYF. CDR3 nucleotides: TGTGCCAGCTCACCCGGCAGCGGCGACGAGCAGTACTTC.

This clonotype was picked up many times. The chain has TRBV14 and TRBJ1-1; D is unclear. CDR3 length: 13 residues. The V gene lost 2 bases and the J gene lost 8 bases, with 12 bases spanning the gap. Per germline, CDR1 SGHDN and CDR2 FVKESK. The CDR3 coding sequence is TGTGCCAGCAGCCAATACGGGCCAGCCGAAGCTTTCTTT. Translating it yields CASSQYGPAEAFF. Combining the CDR3 with reference TRBV14 and TRBJ1-1 gives the whole variable domain EAGVTQFPSHSVIEKGQTVTLRCDPISGHDNLYWYRRVMGKEIKFLLHFVKESKQDESGMPNNRFLAERTGGTYSTLKVQPAELEDSGVYFCASSQYGPAEAFFGQGTRLTVV.

Many counts were recorded for this clonotype. A junction boundary mismatches the germline segment, possibly from a read error. V gene TRBV10-2 combines with J gene TRBJ1-3; D gene ambiguous. Germline-derived CDR1 and CDR2 are WSHSY and SAAADI. The CDR3 spans 16 residues. CDR3 sequence reads: CASSEDSGYAGTTIYF. The CDR3, as DNA: TGCGCCAGCAGTGAGGATTCGGGGTATGCTGGAACCACCATATATTTT.

The V gene is TRBV7-9, the J gene TRBJ2-3; 11 bases are a match to TRBD2. V was clipped by 3 bases and J by 6 bases; unmatched bases: 5. Germline V CDR1 and CDR2: SEHNR, FQNEAQ (reference sequence). This CDR3 is built from 15 residues. CDR3 amino acids: CASSLSSGGLDTQYF. In DNA form, the CDR3 reads TGTGCCAGCAGCTTGTCTAGCGGGGGGCTGGATACGCAGTATTTT.

This chain connects TRBV6-5 to TRBJ1-1; tentatively, D is TRBD1 (5 bases). The V gene's germline CDR1 is MNHEY and CDR2 SVGAGI. Trimming took off 6 bases at V and 1 base at J, with 15 bases between the two ends. The CDR3 contains 15 residues. The CDR3 DNA follows: TGTGCCAGCAGCGACCGGGACCTAAAGAACACTGAAGCTTTCTTT. Protein product: CASSDRDLKNTEAFF.

This clonotype was counted many times. This chain links TRBV7-2 with TRBJ1-6; D is undetermined. The CDR3 consists of 13 residues. CDR1 and CDR2 from the germline V gene are SGHTA and FQGNSA. V lost 5 bases, J lost 9 bases, and 11 bases lay in between. In DNA, the CDR3 is TGTGCCAGCAGCGCCCAGGATGGTTCACCCCTCCACTTT. As protein: CASSAQDGSPLHF.

J is TRBJ2-7 and V is TRBV6-5, with TRBD1 identical over 9 bases. J lost 5 bases, V lost 3 bases, and 20 bases had no gene match. Germline V gene lookup returns CDR1 MNHEY and CDR2 SVGAGI. This CDR3 has 19 residues. The CDR3 nucleotides read TGTGCCAGCAGTTATTACAACCCGGGACAGGGCCTCTATCTTGACGAGCAGTACTTC. Residues: CASSYYNPGQGLYLDEQYF.

This clonotype has a handful of counts. The chain combines TRBV11-2 with TRBJ2-2; D gene uncertain. In germline, CDR1 is SGHAT, CDR2 FQNNGV. Between the trimmed V and J ends, which lost 8 bases and 2 bases, there was a span of 12 bases. CDR3 size: 14 residues. This CDR3 is CASHSKGNTGELFF. CDR3 coding DNA: TGTGCCAGCCACTCCAAGGGAAACACCGGGGAGCTGTTTTTT.

Many counts were recorded for this clonotype. The chain employs TRBV5-6 and TRBJ1-3; D perhaps matches TRBD1 (5 bases). The germline V gene has CDR1 SGHDT and CDR2 YYEEEE. The V and J ends lost 4 bases and 0 bases respectively, with 14 bases between them. The length of the CDR3 is 16 residues. The CDR3 here is CASSGPGLSSGNTIYF. For the CDR3, the DNA is TGTGCCAGCAGCGGACCGGGACTGAGCTCTGGAAACACCATATATTTT.

This chain joins TRBV25-1 and TRBJ1-1; no definite D call. This CDR3 contains 15 residues. The ends were cut back, 5 bases at V and 1 base at J, with 14 bases in the middle. Germline CDR1 reads MGHDK; CDR2 reads SYGVNS. The CDR3 nucleotides read TGTGCCAGCAGTATATCGCTGACGAGGAACACTGAAGCTTTCTTT. It yields the protein CASSISLTRNTEAFF.